The 15 T cell receptor beta chains listed next were all sequenced from one sample in a study of response to subunit inactivated influenza vaccine. TCRdb re-called the RT-PCR reads through MiXCR, storing one row per CDR3 protein. The data hold a few hundred thousand distinct CDR3 sequences, with 9.5% to 13% observed a single time. The sequenced sample was PBMCs from blood, obtained 45 days after vaccination. These receptor sequences come from a middle-aged man who received an inactivated influenza vaccine.

This clonotype was seen more than once but under ten times. The rearrangement uses TRBV6-5 and TRBJ1-2; no definite D call. The CDR3 extends over 15 amino acids. V was pared by 0 bases and J by 2 bases, with 10 bases between. CDR1 is MNHEY, CDR2 SVGAGI, per germline. CDR3 bases: TGTGCCAGCAGTTACTCCCACATTGGAAACTATGGCTACACCTTC. It translates to CASSYSHIGNYGYTF.

The rearrangement uses TRBV11-2 and TRBJ1-2; TRBD1 might be the D (6 bases). This CDR3 region has 14 residues. Germline V CDR1 and CDR2: SGHAT, FQNNGV. The V and J ends lost 0 bases and 13 bases respectively, with 18 bases between them. CDR3 residues: CASSLDDSWDTPTF. CDR3 bases: TGTGCCAGCAGCTTAGATGACTCGTGGGACACCCCCACCTTC. The full variable domain, rest sourced from reference TRBV11-2 and TRBJ1-2, is EAGVAQSPRYKIIEKRQSVAFWCNPISGHATLYWYQQILGQGPKLLIQFQNNGVVDDSQLPKDRFSAERLKGVDSTLKIQPAKLEDSAVYLCASSLDDSWDTPTFGSGTRLTVV.

This clonotype was detected a few times. This sequence joins TRBV7-8 and TRBJ2-5; unclear D gene. This CDR3 is built from 14 residues. Trimming pared 2 bases from V and 0 bases from J, leaving 7 bases between. CDR1 is SGHVS, CDR2 FQNEAQ, per germline. CDR3 residues: CASSLKRNQETQYF. The CDR3 nucleotides read TGTGCCAGCAGCTTAAAACGGAACCAAGAGACCCAGTACTTC.

The chain couples TRBV9 to TRBJ2-7; 9 positions match TRBD1. J lost 1 base, V lost 0 bases, and 2 bases had no gene match. The CDR3 totals 15 residues. Germline CDR1 reads SGDLS; CDR2 reads YYNGEE. DNA for the CDR3: TGTGCCAGCAGCGTAGGGGGACAGGGTTCCTACGAGCAGTACTTC. As protein: CASSVGGQGSYEQYF.

There are a few counts of this clonotype. This rearrangement joins TRBV12-3 or TRBV12-4 to TRBJ1-2; 10 nucleotides align to TRBD1. V shed 6 bases and J 3 bases; nucleotides not matched to a gene: 10. This CDR3 is 16 amino acids long. The CDR3 reads CASSPGTGEPYYGYTF. CDR3 bases: TGTGCCAGCAGCCCAGGGACAGGGGAGCCTTACTATGGCTACACCTTC.

The table lists this clonotype with many counts. The rearrangement links TRBV9 to TRBJ2-1; possible D gene TRBD2, 5 bases. Germline values: CDR1 SGDLS, CDR2 YYNGEE. V lost 2 bases and J lost 6, with 12 bases in between. This CDR3 region has 14 residues. The CDR3 DNA is TGTGCCAGCAGCGTGGGAGCGGTAGCCAATGAGCAGTTCTTC. It translates to CASSVGAVANEQFF. Supplemented by reference TRBV9 and TRBJ2-1, the full variable domain reads DSGVTQTPKHLITATGQRVTLRCSPRSGDLSVYWYQQSLDQGLQFLIQYYNGEERAKGNILERFSAQQFPDLHSELNLSSLELGDSALYFCASSVGAVANEQFFGPGTRLTVL.

The rearrangement links TRBV6-6 to TRBJ2-7, with a weak D call TRBD2 (6 bases). This CDR3 spans 13 amino acids. Germline CDR1 and CDR2: MNHNY and SVGAGI (reference sequence). The ends were cut back, 5 bases at V and 5 bases at J, with 13 bases in the middle. CDR3 coding DNA: TGTGCCAGCAGTCGTTGGCGGGACGACGAGCAGTACTTC. This codes for CASSRWRDDEQYF.

This clonotype showed up just a few times. The rearrangement uses TRBV6-5 and TRBJ2-7; D uncertain. This CDR3 is 15 amino acids long. V lost 0 bases and J lost 2, with 11 bases in between. CDR1 and CDR2 from the germline V gene are MNHEY and SVGAGI. This chain's CDR3 is CASSYSGRAPYEQYF. CDR3 DNA: TGTGCCAGCAGTTACTCGGGAAGGGCCCCCTACGAGCAGTACTTC.

This clonotype was seen a handful of times. V and J are TRBV18 and TRBJ2-2; perhaps D is TRBD1 or TRBD2 (5 bases each). Germline values: CDR1 KGHSH, CDR2 LQKENI. The V gene lost 5 bases and the J gene lost 7 bases, with 14 bases spanning the gap. The CDR3 covers 14 residues. Written as DNA, the CDR3 is TGTGCCAGCTCAGTCCAGAGGGGCCGCGGGGAGCTGTTTTTT. Residues: CASSVQRGRGELFF.

The rearrangement links TRBV7-2 to TRBJ2-5; 7 bases are shared with TRBD2. Germline V gives CDR1 SGHTA, CDR2 FQGNSA. The CDR3 length is 14 residues. The trim removed 5 bases at V and 1 base at J, leaving 4 bases unmatched. This CDR3 is CASSPRLAQETQYF. CDR3 DNA sequence: TGTGCCAGCAGCCCTCGACTAGCCCAAGAGACCCAGTACTTC.

This clonotype was seen many times. The chain joins TRBV5-1 to TRBJ2-7, with 9 bases aligning to TRBD1. The CDR3 length is 14 residues. After removal of 4 bases from V and 3 bases from J, the junction contained 5 bases not matched to a gene. Germline assignment: CDR1 SGHRS and CDR2 YFSETQ. The CDR3: CASSESGQGYEQYF. CDR3 coding DNA: TGCGCCAGCAGCGAATCGGGACAGGGCTACGAGCAGTACTTC.

The table lists this clonotype with a few counts. This sequence joins TRBV20-1 and TRBJ2-7, with D unresolved. CDR1 is DFQATT, CDR2 SNEGSKA, per germline (reference sequence). The CDR3 extends over 12 amino acids. The V end was cut by 6 bases, the J end by 3 bases, with 12 bases between. Written as DNA, the CDR3 is TGCAGTGCAACGGACGGAAACTACGAGCAGTACTTC. Its protein is CSATDGNYEQYF.

This clonotype was picked up a small number of times. The chain links TRBV7-9 to TRBJ2-7; TRBD2 agrees at 10 bases. The CDR3 is 15 residues long. V lost 1 base to trimming and J lost 6 bases; unmatched junction nucleotides: 6. CDR1 and CDR2 from the germline V gene are SEHNR and FQNEAQ (reference sequence). CDR3 sequence (DNA): TGTGCCAGCAGCTTAGTTCTAGCGGGAGTTTTCGAGCAGTACTTC. Its protein is CASSLVLAGVFEQYF.

V usage is TRBV7-6 and J usage is TRBJ2-7; the D call may be TRBD1 or TRBD2 (5 bases each). This CDR3 contains 13 residues. V dropped 0 bases and J dropped 9 bases, with 12 bases sitting between them. CDR1 SGHVS and CDR2 FNYEAQ come from the germline V gene. The CDR3 bases are TGTGCCAGCAGCTTAGCGGAGTCTGGGGGGCAGTACTTC. It specifies CASSLAESGGQYF.

In its sample, this clonotype was seen a few times. The rearrangement links TRBV28 to TRBJ2-1; TRBD1 is a possible D gene (5 bases). Germline loops: CDR1 MDHEN, CDR2 SYDVKM. V lost 3 bases, J lost 4 bases, and 10 bases lay in between. The CDR3 consists of 14 residues. This CDR3 is CASSFRASYNEQFF. As DNA, the CDR3 is TGTGCCAGCAGTTTCAGGGCTTCTTACAATGAGCAGTTCTTC.